Each of the 9 T cell receptor beta chains below was sequenced from the same sample in a study of blood T cell repertoires in COVID-19. The repertoire was sequenced with immunoSEQ multiplex PCR; TCRdb's copy has only in-frame clones and lacks some. The data contain approximately 150,000 clones, 80% to 90% of them seen just once; the ten biggest clones take up around 40%. Sequences were obtained from peripheral blood. The receptors were sampled from a man aged 50 to 60 who had recovered from COVID-19.

CDR3 residues: CASSGGQEQETQYF. DNA of the CDR3: TGCGCCAGCAGCGGTGGACAGGAACAAGAGACCCAGTACTTC. The J gene is TRBJ2-5, the V gene TRBV5-1, with 7 bases identical to TRBD1. The germline gives CDR1 SGHRS, CDR2 YFSETQ. The CDR3 spans 14 residues. J was trimmed by 2 bases and V by 4 bases; bases with no gene match: 5.

Of note for this clone: One end of the junction does not line up with germline, which may come from a read error. The chain uses TRBV3-1 (or the pseudogene TRBV3-2) and TRBJ1-1, with D hard to call. Germline V gives CDR1 LGHDT, CDR2 YNNKEL (reference sequence). The CDR3 sequence is 10 residues long. The DNA for the CDR3 is TGTGCCAGCAGCCCACAAGGCGGTTACTTT. This translates into CASSPQGGYF.

V is TRBV5-1 and J is TRBJ2-1, with 8 bases identical to TRBD2. The germline V gene has CDR1 SGHRS and CDR2 YFSETQ. Trimming removed 1 base from V and 1 base from J; junction bases left unmatched: 7. CDR3 size: 17 residues. CDR3 DNA: TGCGCCAGCAGCTTGATCTTCGCGGGGGGTTCCTACAATGAGCAGTTCTTC. Its translation is CASSLIFAGGSYNEQFF.

J is TRBJ2-2 and V is TRBV11-3, with D unresolved. The germline V gene encodes CDR1 SGHNT and CDR2 YENEEA. V was cut by 0 bases and J by 5 bases, with 10 bases left in between. The length of the CDR3 is 15 residues. CDR3 in amino acids: CASSLDIAQTGELFF. The CDR3 DNA is TGTGCCAGCAGCTTAGATATAGCACAAACCGGGGAGCTGTTTTTT.

The chain links TRBV11-3 to TRBJ1-3; no definite D call. The length of the CDR3 is 15 residues. From germline, CDR1 is SGHNT and CDR2 YENEEA. V was clipped by 3 bases and J by 1 base, with 10 bases between them. CDR3 sequence: CASSFGGRSGNTIYF. Written as DNA, the CDR3 is TGTGCCAGCAGCTTCGGTGGGAGGTCTGGAAACACCATATATTTT.

This clone was detected only once. The chain combines TRBV7-6 with TRBJ1-4; 7 bases match TRBD1. Germline V gene sequence: CDR1 SGHVS, CDR2 FNYEAQ. V trimming: 5 bases; J trimming: 3 bases; junction bases outside the gene matches: 6. The CDR3 contains 15 residues. In DNA, the CDR3 is TGTGCCAGCAGCACCCGACAGGGCCCTAATGAAAAACTGTTTTTT. Its translation: CASSTRQGPNEKLFF.

The V call is TRBV2, the J call TRBJ1-5; tentatively, D is TRBD1 (6 bases). The CDR3 length is 14 residues. CDR1 is SNHLY, CDR2 FYNNEI, per germline. V was trimmed by 7 bases and J by 6 bases, leaving 16 bases between them. CDR3 in DNA: TGTGCCAGCACCCGAGGGGGTCCCGGTCAGCCCCAGCATTTT. Translated: CASTRGGPGQPQHF.

This CDR3 reads CASSQEGDSRGKLFF. Here the CDR3 DNA reads TGTGCCAGCAGCCAAGAAGGGGACTCCCGGGGGAAACTGTTTTTT. The chain couples TRBV3-1 (or the pseudogene TRBV3-2) to TRBJ1-4; D is perhaps TRBD1 (5 bases). The germline gives CDR1 LGHDT, CDR2 YNNKEL (reference sequence). The CDR3 consists of 15 residues. V lost 0 bases and J lost 11, with 16 bases in between.

The chain uses TRBV5-4 and TRBJ2-1; 9 bases align to TRBD2. Germline CDR1 SGHNT, CDR2 YYREEE (reference sequence). The CDR3 is made up of 15 amino acids. Unmatched junction bases numbered 11, after V lost 4 bases and J lost 9 bases. The CDR3 sequence: CASSLGRGGPGEQFF. CDR3 in DNA: TGTGCCAGCAGCCTCGGGCGGGGGGGCCCTGGTGAGCAGTTCTTC.